Detailed here is one T cell receptor beta chain. Its antigen is not known. These data originate in a study of monozygotic twins with inflammatory bowel disease. Whole-study results and caveats: Those with IBD had lower TCRbeta diversity (inverse Simpson) than their healthy co-twins did.

The CDR3 is 15 amino acids. Germline V gene data show CDR1 as SGHNT and CDR2 as YYREEE (reference sequence). There were roughly 3.5 ug of total RNA used for each TCR library. TCRdb reanalyzed the 5' RACE reads and collapses them to one entry per CDR3 protein, without DNA. The sample data list over 200,000 distinct CDR3 sequences. The clonotype was recovered from a human donor with ulcerative colitis or Crohn's disease, or a healthy co-twin of an affected twin (not recorded which). Specimen: blood. The genes are TRBV5-4 and TRBJ2-1; TCRdb picks TRBD1, but there is no DNA to check that call. The CDR3: CASSLVTGGDNEQFF.